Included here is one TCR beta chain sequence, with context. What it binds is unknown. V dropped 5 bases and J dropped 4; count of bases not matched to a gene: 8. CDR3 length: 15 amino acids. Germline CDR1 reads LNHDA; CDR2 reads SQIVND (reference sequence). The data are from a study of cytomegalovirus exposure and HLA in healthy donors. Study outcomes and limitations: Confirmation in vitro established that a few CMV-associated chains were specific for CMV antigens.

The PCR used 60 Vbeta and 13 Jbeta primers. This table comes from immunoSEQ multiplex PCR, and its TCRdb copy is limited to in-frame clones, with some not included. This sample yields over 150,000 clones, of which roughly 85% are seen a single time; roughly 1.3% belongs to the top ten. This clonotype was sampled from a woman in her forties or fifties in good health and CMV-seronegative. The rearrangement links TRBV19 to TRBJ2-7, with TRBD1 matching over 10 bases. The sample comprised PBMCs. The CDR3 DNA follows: TGTGCCAGTAGTGCCGGACAGGGGGTTGGGTACGAGCAGTACTTC. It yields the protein CASSAGQGVGYEQYF.